This T cell receptor (beta chain) was documented in a study of human T cells and chemical hapten exposure. For the study at large: The study sensitized with 2% DPC on a 2 cm by 2 cm patch of upper inner arm skin.

Stated time point: pre-sensitization, week 0. Treatment described: therapeutic diphenylcyclopropenone sensitization with weekly scalp DPC. TCRdb re-derived calls from the RACE reads in MiXCR, one entry per CDR3 protein. The sample records roughly 81,000 distinct CDR3 sequences, 8.5% being singletons. The CDR3 is 15 amino acids. The ends were cut back, 0 bases at V and 4 bases at J, with 9 bases in the middle. Germline V lookup: CDR1 LGHNA, CDR2 YSLEER. This clonotype was observed many times. This chain connects TRBV4-3 to TRBJ1-4; D is possibly TRBD1 (6 bases). The TCR sequence derives from a man aged 40-49 years with alopecia areata. Some clones in this sample may be carry-over from other donors' samples. The sample in question was whole blood, obtained in connection with sensitization to the hapten diphenylcyclopropenone (DPC). The CDR3 reads CASSQDLDSNEKLFF. The CDR3 nucleotides are TGCGCCAGCAGCCAAGATCTGGACAGTAATGAAAAACTGTTTTTT.